This entry lists 14 T cell receptor beta chains sequenced from one sample in a study of control samples from healthy donors and cancer patients. Measured with immunoSEQ multiplex PCR; TCRdb has only the in-frame clones, and not every one. Of around 140,000 clones listed, roughly 90% are singletons. Specimen: PBMCs. These receptors were taken from a man aged 45-60 years with head and neck cancer.

This chain uses TRBV6-5 with TRBJ2-7; TRBD2 matches at 11 bases. CDR1 and CDR2 (germline): MNHEY, SVGAGI. Losses at the gene ends were 2 bases for V and 4 bases for J; bases not matched to a gene: 4. The CDR3 consists of 15 residues. In DNA form, the CDR3 reads TGTGCCAGCAGTTACGCCGGGACTAGCGGTTACGAGCAGTACTTC. As protein: CASSYAGTSGYEQYF.

The CDR3 sequence: CASSLSLGGNEQFF. The CDR3 DNA is TGCGCCAGCAGCTTGTCCCTGGGGGGTAATGAGCAGTTCTTC. This chain uses TRBV5-1 with TRBJ2-1; tentatively, D is TRBD2 (6 bases). V was shortened by 1 base and J by 7 bases, with 12 bases between the two germline ends. This CDR3 is built from 14 residues. Germline V gene data show CDR1 as SGHRS and CDR2 as YFSETQ.

The table lists this clone with many counts. Other nucleotide sequences from this sample produce the same CDR3. This rearrangement joins TRBV5-4 to TRBJ2-5; D is undetermined. The germline CDR1 and CDR2 sequences are SGHNT and YYREEE (reference sequence). CDR3 length equals 15 residues. The germline V and J ends were trimmed by 1 base and 2 bases, with 12 bases remaining between them. The CDR3 bases are TGTGCCAGCAGCTTGTCGTCAGGAGAGCAAGAGACCCAGTACTTC. It yields the protein CASSLSSGEQETQYF.

This clone has only one observation. CDR3: CASSRTGEKLFF. The CDR3 DNA sequence: TGTGCCAGCAGCCGGACGGGGGAAAAACTGTTTTTT. V is TRBV6-5 and J is TRBJ1-4; the D is unclear. Trimming removed 6 bases from V and 8 bases from J, with 10 bases in between. Germline-derived CDR1 and CDR2 are MNHEY and SVGAGI. This CDR3 region has 12 residues.

Only a few counts were recorded for this clone. The chain combines TRBV27 with TRBJ2-5; D is uncertain. The CDR3 extends over 15 amino acids. Trimming stripped 3 bases from V and 0 bases from J, with 11 bases between. Germline V gives CDR1 MNHEY, CDR2 SMNVEV (reference sequence). As DNA, the CDR3 is TGTGCCAGCAGTTTGTCCCTACAGTACCAAGAGACCCAGTACTTC. Amino acid sequence: CASSLSLQYQETQYF.

The chain couples TRBV3-1 (or the pseudogene TRBV3-2) to TRBJ2-5; D is uncertain. Germline V lookup: CDR1 LGHDT, CDR2 YNNKEL (reference sequence). Trimming pared 1 base from V and 5 bases from J, leaving 11 bases between. The CDR3 contains 14 residues. CDR3 coding DNA: TGTGCCAGCAGCCAAGTGGGTAGAGACGAGACCCAGTACTTC. Its protein is CASSQVGRDETQYF.

V gene TRBV2 combines with J gene TRBJ1-4; D not certain. The CDR3 contains 10 residues. CDR1 and CDR2 (germline): SNHLY, FYNNEI. The V end was cut by 5 bases, the J end by 5 bases, with 0 bases between. The DNA of the CDR3 is TGTGCCAGCAGTAATGAAAAACTGTTTTTT. Residues: CASSNEKLFF. The full variable domain, rest sourced from reference TRBV2 and TRBJ1-4, is EPEVTQTPSHQVTQMGQEVILRCVPISNHLYFYWYRQILGQKVEFLVSFYNNEISEKSEIFDDQFSVERPDGSNFTLKIRSTKLEDSAMYFCASSNEKLFFGSGTQLSVL.

The chain joins TRBV6-2 or TRBV6-3 to TRBJ1-1; no firm D call. Germline CDR1 is MNHEY and CDR2 is SVGEGT. Deletions cut 2 bases from V and 6 bases from J, with 10 bases between. This CDR3 is built from 13 residues. The CDR3 DNA reads as TGTGCCAGCAGTTACCGAGAATTCGCTGAAGCTTTCTTT. Amino acid sequence: CASSYREFAEAFF.

The genes are TRBV28 and TRBJ1-1, with unresolved D. The CDR3 contains 13 residues. Germline V gene sequence: CDR1 MDHEN, CDR2 SYDVKM. V gave up 0 bases and J gave up 11 bases, with 13 bases separating them. The CDR3 reads CASSLWTPPPAFF. The CDR3 DNA sequence: TGTGCCAGCAGTTTATGGACACCCCCTCCGGCTTTCTTT. The full variable domain, rest sourced from reference TRBV28 and TRBJ1-1, is DVKVTQSSRYLVKRTGEKVFLECVQDMDHENMFWYRQDPGLGLRLIYFSYDVKMKEKGDIPEGYSVSREKKERFSLILESASTNQTSMYLCASSLWTPPPAFFGQGTRLTVV.

This clone was counted a single time. This chain joins TRBV28 and TRBJ2-4, with D possibly called TRBD1 or TRBD2 (5 bases each). Trimming left V 11 bases short and J 6 bases short, with 17 bases between. Germline CDR1 MDHEN, CDR2 SYDVKM. This CDR3 spans 13 amino acids. This CDR3 is CACLEGRRNIQYF. The DNA for the CDR3 is TGTGCCTGCCTAGAGGGGCGCCGAAACATTCAGTACTTC. Full variable domain (rest looked up from reference TRBV28 and TRBJ2-4): DVKVTQSSRYLVKRTGEKVFLECVQDMDHENMFWYRQDPGLGLRLIYFSYDVKMKEKGDIPEGYSVSREKKERFSLILESASTNQTSMYLCACLEGRRNIQYFGAGTRLSVL.

The chain combines TRBV28 with TRBJ2-5, with 11 bases lining up with TRBD2. Germline assignment: CDR1 MDHEN and CDR2 SYDVKM. This CDR3 spans 17 amino acids. V shed 2 bases, J shed 7 bases, and the junction held 12 bases outside the gene matches. Here the CDR3 reads CASSLRGASGRRRTQYF. CDR3 DNA: TGTGCCAGCAGTTTAAGAGGCGCTAGCGGGAGGAGGAGGACCCAGTACTTC.

The chain uses TRBV18 and TRBJ2-7, with 8 positions matching TRBD1. Germline CDR1 and CDR2: KGHSH and LQKENI. There are 15 residues in the CDR3. Trimming took 0 bases from V and 3 from J; bases not matched to a gene: 4. CDR3 sequence: CASSPPFGQGYEQYF. For the CDR3, the DNA is TGTGCCAGCTCACCACCGTTTGGACAGGGCTACGAGCAGTACTTC. Drawing the rest from reference TRBV18 and TRBJ2-7, the complete variable domain is NAGVMQNPRHLVRRRGQEARLRCSPMKGHSHVYWYRQLPEEGLKFMVYLQKENIIDESGMPKERFSAEFPKEGPSILRIQQVVRGDSAAYFCASSPPFGQGYEQYFGPGTRLTVT.

The V and J genes are TRBV24-1 and TRBJ2-7, with 10 positions matching TRBD1. Germline CDR1 is KGHDR and CDR2 is SFDVKD. This CDR3 has 15 residues. Trimming removed 4 bases from V and 1 base from J; junction bases left unmatched: 3. CDR3 region: CATSEGDRGSYEQYF. CDR3 bases: TGTGCCACCAGTGAAGGGGACAGGGGATCCTACGAGCAGTACTTC.

The rearrangement uses TRBV6-2 or TRBV6-3 and TRBJ1-4; perhaps TRBD1 as D (5 bases). This CDR3 has 16 residues. V was pared by 5 bases and J by 4 bases, with 17 bases between. Germline CDR1 reads MNHEY; CDR2 reads SVGEGT. CDR3 in amino acids: CASSPMPGHLNEKLFF. The CDR3 DNA sequence: TGTGCCAGCAGTCCCATGCCAGGACACCTTAATGAAAAACTGTTTTTT.